The table lists the clone carrying this TCR beta chain with a few counts. V shed 2 bases, J shed 1 base, and the junction held 5 bases outside the gene matches. Germline values: CDR1 ENHRY, CDR2 SYGVKD. The CDR3 has 16 residues. TCRdb analysed the RACE reads with MiXCR anew, one entry per CDR3 protein. The table has 75,000 to 100,000 distinct CDR3 sequences, over 9.5% seen once; the top ten hold less than 2.5%. Time point specified: patch test 1, 2 weeks after DPC sensitization. The sample's treatment: therapeutic diphenylcyclopropenone sensitization with weekly scalp DPC. These data are taken from a study of human T cells and chemical hapten exposure.

The rearrangement links TRBV10-3 to TRBJ2-3; 8 bases are a match to TRBD2. The sample in question was whole blood, obtained in connection with sensitization to the hapten diphenylcyclopropenone (DPC). The receptor was isolated from a man aged 40-55 years with alopecia areata. Some clones in this sample may be carry-over from other donors' samples. The CDR3, as DNA: TGTGCCATCAGTGAGGCGGGGGGCTCCGGCACAGATACGCAGTATTTT. Translated, it gives CAISEAGGSGTDTQYF.